What follows describes a single TCR beta chain. The target antigen is unknown. The CDR3 has 13 residues. Germline CDR1 is SGHRS and CDR2 is YFSETQ. V was clipped by 1 base and J by 2 bases, with 6 bases between them. The method was immunoSEQ multiplex PCR; TCRdb's version includes in-frame clones alone and lacks a portion of them. The sample comprises 150,000 to 200,000 clones, roughly 85% of which are singletons, and about a sixth rests with the top ten. The donors were members of the validation cohort comprising approximately 120 subjects, separate from the roughly 670-subject first cohort. This sample is drawn from a study of cytomegalovirus exposure and HLA in healthy donors. Broader study findings: Listed as cytomegalovirus-associated were 150 to 200 TCR beta chains. According to a subsequent analysis, TCR clusters from the first cohort were inclined to appear together in the roughly 120 validation repertoires.

Source material: PBMCs. The chain combines TRBV5-1 with TRBJ1-1; D gene uncertain. The clonotype was recovered from a man aged 18 to 35 in good health and CMV-seropositive. In DNA, the CDR3 is TGCGCCAGCAGCTTGTTTCTCAACACTGAAGCTTTCTTT. Translation: CASSLFLNTEAFF.